This entry is about one T cell receptor beta chain. Its antigen is unknown. One heparinised blood draw, averaging roughly 110 mL, came from each donor. This sample was included in a study of beta chain features in type 1 diabetes. Study conclusions and caveats: Type 1 diabetes patients had moderately but significantly shorter TCRB CDR3s in all four CD4+ subsets. The naive, central memory and Treg TCRB repertoires of patients appeared to be more similar to one another than those of healthy donors. PCR might preferentially amplify shorter templates, equally in patients and controls.

Reverse transcribing all isolated RNA meant expressed TCRB transcripts were sequenced. Produced via immunoSEQ multiplex PCR; TCRdb's table is partial and in-frame only. The data contain 680,000 or so clones, about 14% of them seen just once; the ten biggest clones take up about 0.086%. After removal of 0 bases from V and 3 bases from J, the junction contained 2 bases not matched to a gene. The CDR3 contains 14 residues. The germline CDR1 and CDR2 sequences are MGHRA and YSYEKL. This TCR was recovered from a man between 18 and 29 years old in good health. The chain carries TRBV4-1 and TRBJ2-7; TRBD1 matches 7 bases. The source material was naive CD4+ T cells from blood. The CDR3 DNA reads as TGCGCCAGCAGCCAAGACAGGGACAGCTACGAGCAGTACTTC. It yields the protein CASSQDRDSYEQYF.